A few counts support the clone carrying this T cell receptor (beta chain). The CDR3 totals 13 residues. Germline assignment: CDR1 SGHNT and CDR2 YENEEA. With 8 bases removed from V and 0 bases from J, the gap between germline ends came to 10 bases. Assay used: immunoSEQ multiplex PCR; TCRdb lists only in-frame clones, some missing. Among roughly 140,000 clones listed, 85% were seen once. These data come from a study of blood T cell repertoires in COVID-19. The sequenced material came from peripheral blood. This receptor was obtained from a man aged 45-65 years with acute or convalescent COVID-19. The chain carries TRBV11-3 and TRBJ1-1; no definite D call. CDR3 amino acids: CASRSFMNTEAFF. The DNA of the CDR3 is TGTGCCAGCCGGAGCTTCATGAACACTGAAGCTTTCTTT.